The clone carrying this TCR beta chain was seen only a few times. Its antigen is as yet unknown. This entry comes from a study of identical twins. Template switching, a step in the protocol, added a universal primer site, and cDNA carried unique molecular identifiers. TCRdb re-called the 5' RACE reads through MiXCR, storing one row per CDR3 protein. The repertoire holds around 490,000 distinct CDR3 sequences, around 22% seen once, with approximately 0.52% in the top ten. Study observations and caveats: Partial confounding of zero-insertion analyses by invariant MAIT and iNKT cells was possible.

Trimming took off 2 bases at V and 1 base at J, with 5 bases between the two ends. Per the germline V gene, CDR1 is DFQATT and CDR2 is SNEGSKA (reference sequence). The CDR3 consists of 12 residues. These data also featured in a second study, about yellow fever vaccine responses in identical twins.

The sample was CD4+ T cells sorted from blood. The chain links TRBV20-1 to TRBJ1-1; D remains ambiguous. This sequence originates from a young woman in good health. The CDR3 DNA is TGCAGTGCTAGACCCGGGAACACTGAAGCTTTCTTT. Protein sequence: CSARPGNTEAFF.